The source of this T cell receptor beta chain is a study of T cells in Graves' hyperthyroidism and ophthalmopathy. Study-wide background: The initial diagnosis was the point when peripheral blood was collected, ahead of any treatment. General study points: Stable hyperthyroidism was separated from ophthalmopathy by a model based on 13 V-J features.

This clonotype was seen a few times. The antigen remains unidentified. V was pared by 5 bases and J by 2 bases, with 12 bases between. CDR3 length equals 14 residues. Per the germline V gene, CDR1 is LNHDA and CDR2 is SQIVND (reference sequence). Researchers amplified the TCR beta CDR3 regions from RNA transcripts. Carried out on the TCR CDR3, a first-round RT-PCR used the HTBI primer set. TCRdb reanalysed the multiplex PCR reads using MiXCR and keeps one entry per CDR3 protein. This sample has around 390,000 distinct CDR3 sequences; about 14% occur once, and the top ten carry 15% to 20%. Sequenced sample: blood. The clonotype originates from a woman aged 25 to 39 with Graves' ophthalmopathy. The rearrangement uses TRBV19 and TRBJ1-2, with D hard to call. The CDR3 DNA reads as TGTGCCAGTAGTTCGGACGGAACAAACTATGGCTACACCTTC. Translating gives CASSSDGTNYGYTF.